Below, 29 T cell receptor beta chains from the same sample are listed, as sequenced in a study of shared clonotypes between healthy human individuals. Terminally differentiated effector memory CD45RA+ cells were excluded by CCR7 positive selection of CD45RO-negative cells. Sequencing used immunoSEQ multiplex PCR; TCRdb keeps in-frame clones, though not all of them. The data show hundreds of thousands of clones, approximately 95% seen once. The sequenced material came from naive CD8+ T cells sorted from blood. The origin of the receptors is a woman younger than 45 in good health.

The chain couples TRBV19 to TRBJ2-7; no firm D call. The CDR3 is made up of 16 amino acids. The V end was cut by 0 bases, the J end by 4 bases, with 16 bases between. CDR1 is LNHDA, CDR2 SQIVND, per germline (reference sequence). CDR3 nucleotide sequence: TGTGCCAGTAGTATAGATCATGGCGCCAGCGTTTACGAGCAGTACTTC. It specifies CASSIDHGASVYEQYF.

The chain employs TRBV27 and TRBJ1-1; TRBD1 is a possible D gene (6 bases). This CDR3 spans 15 amino acids. Germline values: CDR1 MNHEY, CDR2 SMNVEV (reference sequence). Trimming took 2 bases from V and 4 from J, leaving 14 bases between them. CDR3 nucleotide sequence: TGTGCCAGCAGTTTAGTGGCAGGGGTGAGCACTGAAGCTTTCTTT. Translating it yields CASSLVAGVSTEAFF.

The rearrangement uses TRBV19 and TRBJ1-1; 7 positions match TRBD1. Per the germline V gene, CDR1 is LNHDA and CDR2 is SQIVND (reference sequence). J lost 0 bases, V lost 10 bases, and 5 bases had no gene match. This CDR3 is built from 13 residues. The CDR3 bases are TGTGCCACCCAGGGGGGACTGAACACTGAAGCTTTCTTT. Its translation is CATQGGLNTEAFF.

The chain is built from TRBV2 and TRBJ1-2, with TRBD1 matching 7 bases. Per germline, CDR1 SNHLY and CDR2 FYNNEI. V lost 1 base to trimming and J lost 5 bases; unmatched junction nucleotides: 7. CDR3 length: 15 residues. The CDR3 DNA reads as TGTGCCAGCAGTGAAGGGGTAGGGACAGCTTATGGCTACACCTTC. Protein sequence: CASSEGVGTAYGYTF.

The chain employs TRBV28 and TRBJ1-6; 10 positions agree with TRBD1. The V gene's germline CDR1 is MDHEN and CDR2 SYDVKM. This CDR3 has 16 residues. Trimming at V came to 4 bases and at J to 8 bases, leaving 8 bases not matched to a gene. DNA of the CDR3: TGTGCCAGCAGTTATCAAGGACAGGGGGATTATTCACCCCTCCACTTT. This encodes CASSYQGQGDYSPLHF.

This rearrangement joins TRBV7-9 to TRBJ2-3; 9 positions agree with TRBD2. The V and J ends lost 6 bases and 3 bases, in that order; junction bases with no gene match: 7. Per germline, CDR1 SEHNR and CDR2 FQNEAQ (reference sequence). The CDR3 has 15 residues. The CDR3 DNA reads TGTGCCAGCAGAGGTGCGGGAGGGCCTACAGATACGCAGTATTTT. Protein: CASRGAGGPTDTQYF. Filled out from reference TRBV7-9 and TRBJ2-3, the complete variable domain reads DTGVSQNPRHKITKRGQNVTFRCDPISEHNRLYWYRQTLGQGPEFLTYFQNEAQLEKSRLLSDRFSAERPKGSFSTLEIQRTEQGDSAMYLCASRGAGGPTDTQYFGPGTRLTVL.

The chain has TRBV9 and TRBJ1-1, with D possibly being TRBD1 (6 bases). V lost 0 bases to trimming and J lost 6 bases, with 15 bases between them. This CDR3 is 15 amino acids long. Germline assignment: CDR1 SGDLS and CDR2 YYNGEE. This CDR3 reads CASSVGAGGAPEAFF. The DNA of the CDR3 is TGTGCCAGCAGCGTAGGTGCTGGGGGGGCGCCTGAAGCTTTCTTT.

This CDR3 is CASSVEGHSRNEQFF. The CDR3, as DNA: TGTGCCAGCAGCGTAGAGGGGCATTCGAGGAATGAGCAGTTCTTC. The chain carries TRBV9 and TRBJ2-1; perhaps TRBD1 as D (5 bases). Per germline, CDR1 SGDLS and CDR2 YYNGEE. There are 15 residues in the CDR3. Deletions cut 0 bases from V and 7 bases from J, with 14 bases between. The whole variable domain, remainder taken from reference TRBV9 and TRBJ2-1, is DSGVTQTPKHLITATGQRVTLRCSPRSGDLSVYWYQQSLDQGLQFLIQYYNGEERAKGNILERFSAQQFPDLHSELNLSSLELGDSALYFCASSVEGHSRNEQFFGPGTRLTVL.

The chain combines TRBV29-1 with TRBJ1-2, with D unclear. Germline CDR1 is SQVTM and CDR2 is ANQGSEA. V was clipped by 7 bases and J by 8 bases, with 32 bases between them. This CDR3 contains 17 residues. This CDR3 reads CSAGPPEIQRREDGYTF. Here the CDR3 DNA reads TGCAGCGCCGGCCCCCCAGAGATTCAACGTCGGGAGGACGGCTACACCTTC. Variable domain in full (rest from reference TRBV29-1 and TRBJ1-2): SAVISQKPSRDICQRGTSLTIQCQVDSQVTMMFWYRQQPGQSLTLIATANQGSEATYESGFVIDKFPISRPNLTFSTLTVSNMSPEDSSIYLCSAGPPEIQRREDGYTFGSGTRLTVV.

The rearrangement uses TRBV29-1 and TRBJ1-1; D not resolved. The CDR3 runs 13 residues. Trimming took 5 bases from V and 4 from J, leaving 14 bases between them. The germline CDR1 and CDR2 sequences are SQVTM and ANQGSEA. DNA for the CDR3: TGCAGCGTTTCGGACGATGGAGGCACTGAAGCTTTCTTT. It encodes CSVSDDGGTEAFF.

The J gene is TRBJ2-7, the V gene TRBV27, with TRBD2 as a possible D gene (5 bases). Germline-derived CDR1 and CDR2 are MNHEY and SMNVEV (reference sequence). The CDR3 covers 16 residues. Trimming pared 2 bases from V and 0 bases from J, leaving 14 bases between. CDR3 loop: CASSLRNEGNSYEQYF. Here the CDR3 DNA reads TGTGCCAGCAGTTTACGAAACGAGGGTAACTCCTACGAGCAGTACTTC.

A note on this clone: The sample carries other DNA sequences with the same CDR3. The chain joins TRBV27 to TRBJ1-5; a possible D gene is TRBD1 (5 bases). The CDR3 loop spans 15 amino acids. The V gene's germline CDR1 is MNHEY and CDR2 SMNVEV (reference sequence). The V and J ends lost 1 base and 0 bases respectively, with 7 bases between them. The CDR3 reads CASSLWGGSNQPQHF. The CDR3 DNA follows: TGTGCCAGCAGTTTATGGGGGGGTAGCAATCAGCCCCAGCATTTT.

The chain recombines TRBV5-8 with TRBJ2-7; tentatively, D is TRBD2 (6 bases). The germline V and J ends were trimmed by 3 bases and 0 bases, with 10 bases remaining between them. The germline gives CDR1 SGHTS, CDR2 YDEGEE. The CDR3 has 14 residues. This CDR3 reads CASSSGTYSYEQYF. CDR3 in DNA: TGTGCCAGCAGCTCAGGGACTTACTCCTACGAGCAGTACTTC.

This chain uses TRBV29-1 with TRBJ2-1; TRBD2 aligns across 8 bases. With V trimmed by 6 bases and J by 2 bases, 3 bases remained unmatched. The CDR3 totals 13 residues. The germline V gene has CDR1 SQVTM and CDR2 ANQGSEA. CDR3 amino acids: CSVAGGAYNEQFF. Here the CDR3 DNA reads TGCAGCGTCGCGGGAGGCGCCTACAATGAGCAGTTCTTC.

Only one count was recorded for this clone. The chain combines TRBV7-8 with TRBJ2-1, with D unclear. Germline CDR1 is SGHVS and CDR2 is FQNEAQ. The CDR3 runs 13 residues. V dropped 5 bases and J dropped 8 bases, with 13 bases sitting between them. CDR3 in DNA: TGTGCCAGCAGCCCCCCTCCAGGCTATGAGCAGTTCTTC. The encoded protein is CASSPPPGYEQFF.

The chain uses TRBV7-8 and TRBJ2-7, with 7 bases aligning to TRBD1. Germline-derived CDR1 and CDR2 are SGHVS and FQNEAQ. The ends lost 1 base at V and 2 bases at J; junction bases unmatched: 5. This CDR3 is 15 amino acids long. Written as DNA, the CDR3 is TGTGCCAGCAGCTTAGTTCGGACAGGAACCTACGAGCAGTACTTC. Protein product: CASSLVRTGTYEQYF.

This chain links TRBV5-1 with TRBJ1-1; possible D gene TRBD1, 5 bases. The germline V gene has CDR1 SGHRS and CDR2 YFSETQ. The CDR3 is made up of 19 amino acids. V dropped 0 bases and J dropped 3 bases, with 24 bases sitting between them. The CDR3 here is CASSLAGGEWTPSDTEAFF. CDR3 in DNA: TGCGCCAGCAGCTTGGCCGGGGGTGAATGGACCCCCTCCGACACTGAAGCTTTCTTT.

As DNA, the CDR3 is TGTGCCAGTAGCCCTACGGGAGGCACAGATACGCAGTATTTT. This sequence encodes CASSPTGGTDTQYF. The J gene is TRBJ2-3, the V gene TRBV19; TRBD2 might be the D (6 bases). Germline V gives CDR1 LNHDA, CDR2 SQIVND (reference sequence). The CDR3 spans 14 residues. V lost 6 bases, J lost 1 base, and 11 bases lay in between.

V is TRBV7-2 and J is TRBJ2-7; the D gene is possibly TRBD2 (6 bases). The CDR3 is made up of 13 amino acids. Looked up from germline, CDR1 is SGHTA and CDR2 is FQGNSA. The V gene lost 1 base and the J gene lost 7 bases, with 11 bases spanning the gap. For the CDR3, the DNA is TGTGCCAGCAGCTTAGAGGGCCGGGGGGAGCAGTACTTC. This encodes CASSLEGRGEQYF.

The sample holds a few counts of this clone. The rearrangement joins TRBV5-1 to TRBJ2-7; tentatively, D is TRBD1 (6 bases). V was clipped by 0 bases and J by 6 bases, with 13 bases between them. Germline V gene sequence: CDR1 SGHRS, CDR2 YFSETQ. The CDR3 has 14 residues. DNA of the CDR3: TGCGCCAGCAGCTTGGAAGGGGGAGTACTCGAGCAGTACTTC. Residues: CASSLEGGVLEQYF.

The V and J genes are TRBV5-6 and TRBJ1-1, with D uncertain. CDR3 length: 16 residues. Germline loops: CDR1 SGHDT, CDR2 YYEEEE. Trimming took 1 base from V and 9 from J, leaving 22 bases between them. CDR3 nucleotides: TGTGCCAGCAGCTTGCCGCGGGAGGGCTCGGCGGGGAAAGCTTTCTTT. Its translation is CASSLPREGSAGKAFF.

The rearrangement joins TRBV6-5 to TRBJ1-1, with TRBD1 identical over 8 bases. The CDR3 sequence is 15 residues long. Germline V CDR1 and CDR2: MNHEY, SVGAGI. V lost 4 bases, J lost 10 bases, and 14 bases stayed unmatched. This chain's CDR3 is CASSLREQGGWTAFF. As DNA, the CDR3 is TGTGCCAGCAGTTTGAGGGAACAGGGGGGATGGACAGCTTTCTTT.

V usage is TRBV2 and J usage is TRBJ1-5; tentatively, D is TRBD1 (5 bases). Trimming left V 3 bases short and J 4 bases short, with 10 bases between. Looked up from germline, CDR1 is SNHLY and CDR2 is FYNNEI. This CDR3 spans 14 amino acids. The CDR3: CASSDRQRNQPQHF. The CDR3 nucleotides are TGTGCCAGCAGTGACCGACAGAGAAATCAGCCCCAGCATTTT.

The genes are TRBV28 and TRBJ2-4; D unresolved. Germline CDR1 reads MDHEN; CDR2 reads SYDVKM. The CDR3 runs 12 residues. The germline V and J ends were trimmed by 3 bases and 8 bases, with 8 bases remaining between them. CDR3 loop: CASSLGSDIQYF. The DNA for the CDR3 is TGTGCCAGCAGTTTGGGTTCGGACATTCAGTACTTC.

V is TRBV7-9 and J is TRBJ2-7; 8 positions match TRBD1. CDR1 is SEHNR and CDR2 is FQNEAQ in the germline V gene (reference sequence). The CDR3 runs 13 residues. V lost 4 bases and J lost 5; bases outside the gene matches: 4. Here the CDR3 DNA reads TGTGCCAGCAGCTATGGACAGGGCAACGAGCAGTACTTC. Protein product: CASSYGQGNEQYF.

The chain employs TRBV6-6 and TRBJ1-5; maybe TRBD1 (6 bases). The CDR3 totals 15 residues. V was clipped by 2 bases and J by 2 bases, with 10 bases between them. Per germline, CDR1 MNHNY and CDR2 SVGAGI (reference sequence). The CDR3 protein is CASSYLGGGNQPQHF. The CDR3 DNA reads TGTGCCAGCAGTTACCTAGGGGGGGGCAATCAGCCCCAGCATTTT.

The chain combines TRBV13 with TRBJ1-2, with D maybe TRBD1 (6 bases). CDR3 length: 16 residues. From germline, CDR1 is PRHDT and CDR2 FYEKMQ (reference sequence). The V end was cut by 4 bases, the J end by 3 bases, with 18 bases between. For the CDR3, the DNA is TGTGCCAGCAGCTCCGGGGGCCCCTCCGAGGACTATGGCTACACCTTC. Residues: CASSSGGPSEDYGYTF.

The chain joins TRBV29-1 to TRBJ1-1, with D tentatively TRBD1 (5 bases). The CDR3 loop spans 11 amino acids. V lost 6 bases, J lost 6 bases, and 11 bases lay in between. CDR1 is SQVTM, CDR2 ANQGSEA, per germline. The CDR3 DNA is TGCAGCGTATTTGGGGGGGCTGAAGCTTTCTTT. It is translated as CSVFGGAEAFF.

Regarding this clone: Because it lacks the conserved phenylalanine or tryptophan at the end, this CDR3 is likely a read error. The limits of the CDR3 on the DNA are not certain, so only TCRdb's listed CDR3 is given. CDR3 sequence reads: CAWGLMRYRKTYGY. J is TRBJ1-2 and V is TRBV30. The CDR3 totals 14 residues, both ends included. Germline V gives CDR1 GTSNPN, CDR2 SVGIG (reference sequence).